The present TCR beta chain was sequenced within a study of T-cell reconstitution after alpha-beta-depleted transplantation in children. Study-level findings and limits: Alpha-beta T cells about two months after transplant reportedly derived from several hundred expanded graft clones. T-cell numbers and diversity, one year after transplant, stemmed largely from T cells that were newly produced. After transplant, high TCRbeta diversity at day 60 in some patients arose from surviving recipient T cells and thymic progenitors.

This clonotype occurred many times. The antigen is undetermined. Preparing the TCRbeta library involved the use of unique molecular identifiers. Each CDR3 protein is one row after TCRdb ran MiXCR on the PCR reads. The repertoire consists of 200,000 to 250,000 distinct CDR3 sequences, with about 6.6% occurring once and the leading ten covering 5.5%. The CDR3 is made up of 15 amino acids. V lost 6 bases and J lost 4; bases outside the gene matches: 3. The clonotype originates from a boy aged 2-9 years with acute lymphoblastic leukemia, due to receive a stem cell transplant. The chain has TRBV12-3 or TRBV12-4 and TRBJ2-2; TRBD2 agrees at 12 bases. Here the sequenced sample was PBMCs, taken before TCRalphabeta/CD19-depleted stem cell transplant. CDR3 region: CASSSSGRATGELFF. The CDR3 DNA is TGTGCCAGCAGCTCTAGCGGGAGGGCCACCGGGGAGCTGTTTTTT.